This T cell receptor beta chain is from a study of blood T cell repertoires in COVID-19. Overall study context: PBMCs, B-cell-depleted T cells, or T cells were the source of the cDNA or gDNA that made up the material.

As originally analysed: Amplification of reference gene primers provided the estimated nucleated cell counts. The protocol was immunoSEQ multiplex PCR, while the TCRdb copy is restricted to in-frame clones and leaves out a portion. The V and J calls and clone size were taken over from that table, and D and trimming were inferred from the DNA. The data hold around 63,000 clones, with 79% observed a single time. Trimming shortened V by 3 bases and J by 7 bases, and 12 bases separated the two germline ends. There are 13 residues in the CDR3. The clonotype was recovered from a human donor in a cohort sampled during active COVID-19. The genes are TRBV12-3 or TRBV12-4 and TRBJ1-1, with D tentatively TRBD1 (6 bases). The sample taken for sequencing was peripheral blood. The chain's CDR3 is CASSFRGGDEAFF. The CDR3 coding sequence is TGTGCCAGCAGTTTCAGGGGCGGAGATGAAGCTTTCTTT.